This T cell receptor (beta chain) was sequenced in a study of naive and memory T cell subsets. Per the germline V gene, CDR1 is SGDLS and CDR2 is YYNGEE. This CDR3 is 15 amino acids long. Trimming took off 0 bases at V and 0 bases at J, with 9 bases between the two ends. This clonotype was detected many times. The SP2 primer and nested alpha and beta constant region primers amplified ligated cDNA in four rounds. TCRdb reprocessed the UMI-ligation and nested PCR reads with MiXCR, giving one entry per CDR3 protein. The sample lists 35,000 to 40,000 distinct CDR3 sequences; 9.5% to 12% were seen once. Treatment reported: skin biopsy from PPD injection site in Mantoux-positive individual. The library had UMIs added by 3' ligation of an oligonucleotide to TCR cDNA. Reverse transcription used DNase-treated unsorted total RNA, aiming for 1 to 1000 ng.

This sample comprised skin, obtained from a tuberculin skin test site. The receptor was isolated from an adult in good health. The chain is built from TRBV9 and TRBJ1-2; D unresolved. The CDR3 DNA sequence: TGTGCCAGCAGCGTAGTCGCAGCTCCTAACTATGGCTACACCTTC. It is translated as CASSVVAAPNYGYTF.